This paragraph covers one TCR beta chain sequence. Its specificity is unknown. The CDR3 covers 15 residues. V lost 5 bases and J lost 5, with 19 bases in between. The V gene's germline CDR1 is LNHDA and CDR2 SQIVND (reference sequence). The record originates from a study of CD8+CD57+ T cells in acquired aplastic anemia. Looking at the study overall: Sorted CD4+ and CD8+ cells yielded around 3.2 ug of DNA on average.

Selection for sequencing was limited to patients who had shown CD8+CD57+ cell expansion by flow cytometry. The enrolled patients all had severe acquired aplastic anemia. Genomic DNA served as template for TCR beta VDJ and CDR3 profiling. In TCRdb, the reads were re-called with MiXCR into one record per CDR3 protein. The sample has about 190,000 distinct CDR3 sequences, under 55% seen once. General study points: Both patients and controls carried the same twenty-nine CD8+ CDR3 sequences. Statistical testing detected no significant gap in CD8+ Simpson's diversity between patients and controls.

The clonotype originates from a human donor with aplastic anemia. The sequenced sample consisted of sorted CD4+, CD8+, or CD8+CD57+ T cells (not recorded which) from PBMCs. The chain carries TRBV19 and TRBJ2-7; D possibly matches TRBD1 or TRBD2 (5 bases each). As DNA, the CDR3 is TGTGCCAGTAGTCCGAGGGACGGGTCAACGGACGAGCAGTACTTC. Translating it yields CASSPRDGSTDEQYF.